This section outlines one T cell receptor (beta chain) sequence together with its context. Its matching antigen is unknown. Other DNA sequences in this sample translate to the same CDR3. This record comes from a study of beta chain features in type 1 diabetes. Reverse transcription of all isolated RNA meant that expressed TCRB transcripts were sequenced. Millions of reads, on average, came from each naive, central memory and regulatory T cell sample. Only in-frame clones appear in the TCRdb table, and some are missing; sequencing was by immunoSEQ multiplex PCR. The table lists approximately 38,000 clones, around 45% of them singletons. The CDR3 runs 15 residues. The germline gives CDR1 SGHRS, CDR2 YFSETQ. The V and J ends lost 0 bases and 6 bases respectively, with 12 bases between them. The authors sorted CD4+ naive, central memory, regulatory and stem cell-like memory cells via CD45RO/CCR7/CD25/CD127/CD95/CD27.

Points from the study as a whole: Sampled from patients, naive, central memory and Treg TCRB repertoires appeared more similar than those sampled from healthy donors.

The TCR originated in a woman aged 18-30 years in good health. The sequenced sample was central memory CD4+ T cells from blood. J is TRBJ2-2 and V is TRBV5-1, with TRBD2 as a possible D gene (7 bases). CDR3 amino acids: CASSLGTGGPGELFF. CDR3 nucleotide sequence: TGCGCCAGCAGCTTGGGGACGGGGGGCCCCGGGGAGCTGTTTTTT.